These 32 T cell receptor beta chains were all obtained from the same sample, sequenced in a study of cytomegalovirus exposure and HLA in healthy donors. The study ran its PCR with 60 Vbeta and 13 Jbeta primers. The data were produced by immunoSEQ multiplex PCR, yet TCRdb's version contains in-frame clones alone and is incomplete. The table has 100,000 to 150,000 clones, under 90% seen once. The sequenced material came from PBMCs. The origin of the receptors is a middle-aged woman in good health and CMV-seropositive.

V gene TRBV5-1 combines with J gene TRBJ2-1; 7 bases map to TRBD2. With 2 bases clipped from V and 1 base from J, the junction kept 3 bases outside the gene matches. The CDR3 covers 15 residues. Germline V gene sequence: CDR1 SGHRS, CDR2 YFSETQ. For the CDR3, the DNA is TGCGCCAGCAGCTTCTCTAGCGGTTCCTACAATGAGCAGTTCTTC. As protein: CASSFSSGSYNEQFF.

The rearrangement uses TRBV7-9 and TRBJ2-7; 8 nucleotides line up with TRBD2. This CDR3 is built from 15 residues. In germline, CDR1 is SEHNR, CDR2 FQNEAQ (reference sequence). The trim removed 1 base at V and 3 bases at J, leaving 5 bases unmatched. This CDR3 reads CASSLDTSGHYEQYF. In nucleotides, the CDR3 is TGTGCCAGCAGCTTAGACACTAGCGGACACTACGAGCAGTACTTC.

This clone was counted once. The CDR3 bases are TGTGCCAGCAGCGAGAGGGGGACAGGGGTGGACGAGCAGTACTTC. This translates into CASSERGTGVDEQYF. This rearrangement joins TRBV9 to TRBJ2-7, with 10 positions matching TRBD1. The length of the CDR3 is 15 residues. V lost 3 bases and J lost 5; bases outside the gene matches: 8. The germline gives CDR1 SGDLS, CDR2 YYNGEE.

The chain couples TRBV19 to TRBJ2-3; 8 nucleotides agree with TRBD2. V lost 0 bases to trimming and J lost 0 bases; unmatched junction nucleotides: 8. Germline V gives CDR1 LNHDA, CDR2 SQIVND (reference sequence). CDR3 length equals 18 residues. CDR3 sequence reads: CASSIDGSGSLSTDTQYF. The CDR3 region has the DNA TGTGCCAGTAGTATAGACGGCAGCGGGAGTCTTAGCACAGATACGCAGTATTTT.

This clone was seen a few times. The chain has TRBV11-2 and TRBJ2-7; 8 bases line up with TRBD2. The CDR3 runs 15 residues. CDR1 SGHAT and CDR2 FQNNGV come from the germline V gene. After removal of 5 bases from V and 3 bases from J, the junction contained 9 bases not matched to a gene. CDR3 sequence reads: CASSQTSGSYYEQYF. The CDR3 DNA reads as TGTGCCAGCAGCCAGACCAGCGGGAGTTACTACGAGCAGTACTTC.

A note on this clone: Different DNA sequences within this sample yield the same CDR3. The chain is built from TRBV6-5 and TRBJ1-5; 9 bases fit TRBD1. The germline gives CDR1 MNHEY, CDR2 SVGAGI. This CDR3 has 15 amino acids. V was pared by 5 bases and J by 0 bases, with 2 bases of the junction left unmatched. The CDR3 here is CASSRQGGSNQPQHF. The CDR3, as DNA: TGTGCCAGCAGTCGACAGGGGGGTAGCAATCAGCCCCAGCATTTT.

V and J are TRBV25-1 and TRBJ2-2; 8 bases are shared with TRBD2. Losses at the gene ends were 11 bases for V and 7 bases for J; bases not matched to a gene: 15. From germline, CDR1 is MGHDK and CDR2 SYGVNS. This CDR3 has 15 amino acids. CDR3 sequence (DNA): TGTGCCGCTCGGCCGCGGGGGGATCCGGGCGGGGAGCTGTTTTTT. It yields the protein CAARPRGDPGGELFF.

The chain has TRBV7-2 and TRBJ1-2; D is uncertain. Trimming pared 5 bases from V and 0 bases from J, leaving 25 bases between. From germline, CDR1 is SGHTA and CDR2 FQGNSA. The CDR3 covers 19 residues. In DNA, the CDR3 is TGTGCCAGCAGCCTATCCGAGAGGTGGGGAGGGTGGACTAACTATGGCTACACCTTC. It codes for CASSLSERWGGWTNYGYTF.

The table lists this clone with a count of one. The chain has TRBV2 and TRBJ1-2; D is ambiguous. Germline lookup yields CDR1 SNHLY and CDR2 FYNNEI. V was clipped by 8 bases and J by 4 bases, with 11 bases between them. CDR3 length: 12 amino acids. DNA for the CDR3: TGTGCCAGCGGGGTGCGGGTCTATGGCTACACCTTC. Its translation: CASGVRVYGYTF. The whole variable domain, remainder taken from reference TRBV2 and TRBJ1-2, is EPEVTQTPSHQVTQMGQEVILRCVPISNHLYFYWYRQILGQKVEFLVSFYNNEISEKSEIFDDQFSVERPDGSNFTLKIRSTKLEDSAMYFCASGVRVYGYTFGSGTRLTVV.

The chain couples TRBV14 to TRBJ2-3, with 12 bases identical to TRBD2. Germline V lookup: CDR1 SGHDN, CDR2 FVKESK. Germline trimming cut 3 bases from V and 0 bases from J; bases unmatched to any gene: 1. The CDR3 has 16 residues. The CDR3 reads CASSHGLAGSTDTQYF. The CDR3 coding sequence is TGTGCCAGCAGCCACGGACTAGCGGGAAGCACAGATACGCAGTATTTT. The full variable domain, completed using reference TRBV14 and TRBJ2-3, is EAGVTQFPSHSVIEKGQTVTLRCDPISGHDNLYWYRRVMGKEIKFLLHFVKESKQDESGMPNNRFLAERTGGTYSTLKVQPAELEDSGVYFCASSHGLAGSTDTQYFGPGTRLTVL.

This chain joins TRBV7-2 and TRBJ2-4, with 7 bases matching TRBD2. This CDR3 spans 18 amino acids. The germline CDR1 and CDR2 sequences are SGHTA and FQGNSA. The junction had 13 bases not matched to a gene; V was cut back by 3 bases and J by 2 bases. In nucleotides, the CDR3 is TGTGCCAGCAGCTTCCTAGCGGTAGAAAAGGATCCCAAAAACATTCAGTACTTC. As protein: CASSFLAVEKDPKNIQYF. Full variable domain (rest looked up from reference TRBV7-2 and TRBJ2-4): GAGVSQSPSNKVTEKGKDVELRCDPISGHTALYWYRQSLGQGLEFLIYFQGNSAPDKSGLPSDRFSAERTGGSVSTLTIQRTQQEDSAVYLCASSFLAVEKDPKNIQYFGAGTRLSVL.

The chain recombines TRBV15 with TRBJ2-1; D not certain. The CDR3 has 17 amino acids. The germline V gene encodes CDR1 LNHNV and CDR2 YYDKDF (reference sequence). V lost 0 bases, J lost 8 bases, and 20 bases lay in between. The CDR3, as DNA: TGTGCCACCAGCAGAGATCAAGGCGGCCTAGAATACGATGAGCAGTTCTTC. It is translated as CATSRDQGGLEYDEQFF.

This clone has only a few counts. The V gene is TRBV6-6, the J gene TRBJ1-1, with no clear D. V gave up 5 bases and J gave up 0 bases, with 10 bases separating them. CDR1 MNHNY and CDR2 SVGAGI come from the germline V gene (reference sequence). The CDR3 length is 14 residues. CDR3 bases: TGTGCCAGCAGTATACAGAGTCTGAACACTGAAGCTTTCTTT. This sequence encodes CASSIQSLNTEAFF.

This clone was seen a single time. The CDR3 loop is CAWSVRNTEAFF. The CDR3 bases are TGTGCCTGGAGTGTTAGGAACACTGAAGCTTTCTTT. The chain has TRBV30 and TRBJ1-1; D unclear. The V gene's germline CDR1 is GTSNPN and CDR2 SVGIG (reference sequence). V lost 0 bases and J 1 base, leaving 3 bases between the germline ends. The CDR3 totals 12 residues.

The chain uses TRBV7-2 and TRBJ1-6; 9 nucleotides match TRBD1. The germline gives CDR1 SGHTA, CDR2 FQGNSA. The CDR3 sequence is 15 residues long. With 1 base clipped from V and 8 bases from J, the junction kept 3 bases outside the gene matches. The CDR3 sequence is CASSLEGQGYSPLHF. The CDR3, as DNA: TGTGCCAGCAGCTTAGAGGGACAGGGCTATTCACCCCTCCACTTT.

The chain joins TRBV4-1 to TRBJ2-7, with TRBD1 identical over 7 bases. CDR3 size: 19 residues. Germline loops: CDR1 MGHRA, CDR2 YSYEKL. V shed 1 base and J 0 bases; nucleotides not matched to a gene: 15. The CDR3 is CASSQGSWTGPLSSYEQYF. The DNA for the CDR3 is TGCGCCAGCAGCCAAGGTTCTTGGACAGGCCCACTTAGCTCCTACGAGCAGTACTTC.

This clone was counted between two and nine times. The chain recombines TRBV4-1 with TRBJ1-4; D is possibly TRBD1 (5 bases). V lost 1 base, J lost 10 bases, and 19 bases lay in between. CDR1 is MGHRA and CDR2 is YSYEKL in the germline V gene. This CDR3 has 16 residues. CDR3 sequence reads: CASSQGLGLGKVKLFF. CDR3 nucleotides: TGCGCCAGCAGCCAAGGTTTGGGGCTGGGAAAGGTAAAACTGTTTTTT.

The chain joins TRBV7-3 to TRBJ2-1; TRBD2 matches at 10 bases. Trimming removed 2 bases from V and 6 bases from J; junction bases left unmatched: 10. The CDR3 is made up of 17 amino acids. Germline CDR1 is SGHTA and CDR2 is FQGTGA. CDR3 DNA sequence: TGTGCCAGCAGCTTATCCTCTGGAGCGGGAGGGCTCAATGAGCAGTTCTTC. Amino acids: CASSLSSGAGGLNEQFF. Variable domain in full (rest from reference TRBV7-3 and TRBJ2-1): GAGVSQTPSNKVTEKGKYVELRCDPISGHTALYWYRQSLGQGPEFLIYFQGTGAADDSGLPNDRFFAVRPEGSVSTLKIQRTERGDSAVYLCASSLSSGAGGLNEQFFGPGTRLTVL.

The CDR3 spells CASTPRGGGRYEQYF. The CDR3 DNA is TGTGCCAGCACCCCCCGGGGGGGAGGTCGGTACGAGCAGTACTTC. The rearrangement joins TRBV6-1 to TRBJ2-7, with 8 bases fitting TRBD2. The junction had 12 bases not matched to a gene; V was cut back by 7 bases and J by 4 bases. The CDR3 covers 15 residues. The germline CDR1 and CDR2 sequences are MNHNS and SASEGT.

This rearrangement joins TRBV2 to TRBJ2-7; D might be TRBD2 (6 bases). V lost 7 bases and J 2 bases, leaving 21 bases between the germline ends. The germline V gene encodes CDR1 SNHLY and CDR2 FYNNEI. This CDR3 region has 16 residues. CDR3 residues: CASTLIPGVRAYEQYF. For the CDR3, the DNA is TGTGCCAGCACCCTGATTCCGGGAGTAAGGGCCTACGAGCAGTACTTC.

The chain links TRBV7-8 to TRBJ2-1; TRBD2 matches at 11 bases. Germline lookup yields CDR1 SGHVS and CDR2 FQNEAQ. Germline trimming cut 5 bases from V and 7 bases from J; bases unmatched to any gene: 10. The CDR3 has 16 amino acids. This CDR3 reads CASSRLAGGIMNEQFF. The CDR3 DNA reads as TGTGCCAGCAGCCGCCTAGCGGGAGGAATTATGAATGAGCAGTTCTTC.

V usage is TRBV9 and J usage is TRBJ1-1, with D possibly TRBD1 on 6 matching bases. The CDR3 has 15 amino acids. CDR1 is SGDLS, CDR2 YYNGEE, per germline. The V end lost 2 bases, the J end lost 4 bases, and 15 bases lay between the germline ends. CDR3 sequence reads: CASSVQGGGSTEAFF. The CDR3 coding sequence is TGTGCCAGCAGCGTCCAAGGGGGTGGGAGCACTGAAGCTTTCTTT.

This clone was found a few times. The chain recombines TRBV7-2 with TRBJ2-5; unclear D gene. The J call may be wrong; the DNA end is better matched by TRBJ2-7. Germline V lookup: CDR1 SGHTA, CDR2 FQGNSA. CDR3 length: 16 amino acids. The CDR3: CASSPSSWYSEYEQYF. For the CDR3, the DNA is TGTGCCAGCAGCCCGAGTAGCTGGTACTCTGAGTACGAGCAGTACTTC.

The J gene is TRBJ1-3, the V gene TRBV30; no definite D call. The CDR3 spans 15 residues. The germline V gene has CDR1 GTSNPN and CDR2 SVGIG (reference sequence). Trimming took 4 bases from V and 7 from J, leaving 20 bases between them. DNA of the CDR3: TGTGCCTGGATGGAGGTCGACCACGGTTATAACACCATATATTTT. Amino acid sequence: CAWMEVDHGYNTIYF.

The genes are TRBV7-9 and TRBJ2-3; 9 nucleotides agree with TRBD1. Trimming cost V 6 bases and J 0 bases; bases outside gene matches: 7. Per germline, CDR1 SEHNR and CDR2 FQNEAQ (reference sequence). The length of the CDR3 is 16 residues. DNA of the CDR3: TGTGCCAGCAGTACAGGGGGCGGGGGAAGCACAGATACGCAGTATTTT. Residues: CASSTGGGGSTDTQYF.

The V and J genes are TRBV12-2 and TRBJ2-7; the D call TRBD2 from the table was never checked on the DNA. TRBV12-2 is recorded as a pseudogene. This CDR3 has 14 amino acids. The CDR3 region is CASRLYGREYEQYF. CDR3 DNA sequence: TGTGCAAGTCGCTTATATGGGCGGGAGTACGAGCAGTACTTC.

V is TRBV4-1 and J is TRBJ1-1; 8 bases match TRBD1. In germline, CDR1 is MGHRA, CDR2 YSYEKL. This CDR3 comprises 15 residues. With V trimmed by 4 bases and J by 1 base, 5 bases remained unmatched. The CDR3 protein is CASSPWDRRNTEAFF. DNA of the CDR3: TGCGCCAGCAGCCCATGGGACAGGCGGAACACTGAAGCTTTCTTT.

The rearrangement uses TRBV7-9 and TRBJ2-1, with 12 bases identical to TRBD2. Germline lookup yields CDR1 SEHNR and CDR2 FQNEAQ (reference sequence). J was trimmed by 2 bases and V by 4 bases; bases with no gene match: 9. The CDR3 extends over 18 amino acids. The CDR3 nucleotides are TGTGCCAGCAGCTCCTATACTAGCGGGAGGACGACCTACAATGAGCAGTTCTTC. It codes for CASSSYTSGRTTYNEQFF.

V usage is TRBV28 and J usage is TRBJ1-5; 8 positions match TRBD1. Trimming took 3 bases from V and 3 from J; bases not matched to a gene: 4. The CDR3 extends over 15 amino acids. CDR1 is MDHEN and CDR2 is SYDVKM in the germline V gene. For the CDR3, the DNA is TGTGCCAGCAGTTTGCCAGGGGGCGTCAATCAGCCCCAGCATTTT. Translation: CASSLPGGVNQPQHF.

The chain joins TRBV2 to TRBJ2-7, with 7 bases identical to TRBD2. This CDR3 has 13 residues. The V gene's germline CDR1 is SNHLY and CDR2 FYNNEI. Trimming took 7 bases from V and 0 from J; bases not matched to a gene: 3. The CDR3 loop reads CASKSGGSYEQYF. CDR3 DNA sequence: TGTGCCAGCAAGTCGGGAGGCTCCTACGAGCAGTACTTC.

V and J are TRBV19 and TRBJ2-2; 9 nucleotides align to TRBD1. J gave up 6 bases and V 4 bases, and 9 bases lay outside the gene matches. Germline CDR1 LNHDA, CDR2 SQIVND (reference sequence). The length of the CDR3 is 16 residues. CDR3 DNA: TGTGCCAGTAGTACCCAACAGGGGGCGCCCGCCGGGGAGCTGTTTTTT. This sequence encodes CASSTQQGAPAGELFF.

The chain is built from TRBV4-2 and TRBJ2-3, with a weak D call TRBD2 (6 bases). V was shortened by 0 bases and J by 6 bases, with 22 bases between the two germline ends. CDR1 LGHNA and CDR2 YNFKEQ come from the germline V gene. This CDR3 contains 18 residues. CDR3 sequence: CASSQDTAAGRESDTQYF. For the CDR3, the DNA is TGTGCCAGCAGCCAAGACACGGCGGCCGGCCGGGAGTCGGATACGCAGTATTTT.